Below, 29 T cell receptor beta chains from the same sample are listed, as sequenced in a study of shared clonotypes between healthy human individuals. Clones were sequenced by immunoSEQ multiplex PCR, and TCRdb holds only the in-frame ones, with some missing. The sample comprises approximately 340,000 clones, around 74% of which are singletons, and 10% rests with the top ten. Sequencing was done on a sample of memory CD4+ T cells sorted from blood. The subset: CD45RA-negative fraction. All receptors come from a man in his thirties or forties in good health.

The chain couples TRBV9 to TRBJ2-6, with a tentative D call TRBD2 (6 bases). V was pared by 3 bases and J by 0 bases, with 13 bases between. The germline gives CDR1 SGDLS, CDR2 YYNGEE. The CDR3 loop spans 17 amino acids. The CDR3 reads CASSEGLVPSGANVLTF. CDR3 DNA: TGTGCCAGCAGCGAGGGACTTGTCCCCTCTGGGGCCAACGTCCTGACTTTC.

The chain couples TRBV15 to TRBJ2-1; TRBD2 aligns across 11 bases. CDR3 length: 18 residues. V trimming: 0 bases; J trimming: 14 bases; junction bases outside the gene matches: 18. The germline CDR1 and CDR2 sequences are LNHNV and YYDKDF (reference sequence). The CDR3 here is CATSRDRLLAGGPVAKFF. In nucleotides, the CDR3 is TGTGCCACCAGCAGAGATAGGTTGTTAGCGGGAGGGCCTGTGGCGAAGTTCTTC. The variable domain in full, completed from reference TRBV15 and TRBJ2-1, reads DAMVIQNPRYQVTQFGKPVTLSCSQTLNHNVMYWYQQKSSQAPKLLFHYYDKDFNNEADTPDNFQSRRPNTSFCFLDIRSPGLGDTAMYLCATSRDRLLAGGPVAKFFGPGTRLTVL.

The rearrangement joins TRBV6-1 to TRBJ2-1, with 13 bases matching TRBD2. The germline CDR1 and CDR2 sequences are MNHNS and SASEGT. The CDR3 extends over 15 amino acids. After removal of 6 bases from V and 8 bases from J, the junction contained 7 bases not matched to a gene. The CDR3 DNA follows: TGTGCCAGCAGACAACTAGCGGGAGGGGGCGATGAGCAGTTCTTC. Protein sequence: CASRQLAGGGDEQFF.

The J gene is TRBJ2-3, the V gene TRBV11-2; perhaps TRBD2 as D (6 bases). Trimming cost V 0 bases and J 8 bases, with 21 bases left between them. Germline CDR1 and CDR2: SGHAT and FQNNGV. The CDR3 has 17 amino acids. This CDR3 is CASSLDLLGGDRGTQYF. The CDR3 DNA is TGTGCCAGCAGCTTAGATCTATTGGGCGGGGATCGGGGTACGCAGTATTTT.

The chain has TRBV9 and TRBJ2-3; 7 bases align to TRBD2. V lost 2 bases to trimming and J lost 4 bases; unmatched junction nucleotides: 7. CDR3 length equals 15 residues. Germline V CDR1 and CDR2: SGDLS, YYNGEE. CDR3 loop: CASSVTGLRSDTQYF. The CDR3 nucleotides read TGTGCCAGCAGCGTCACGGGACTAAGGTCAGATACGCAGTATTTT. The full variable domain, rest sourced from reference TRBV9 and TRBJ2-3, is DSGVTQTPKHLITATGQRVTLRCSPRSGDLSVYWYQQSLDQGLQFLIQYYNGEERAKGNILERFSAQQFPDLHSELNLSSLELGDSALYFCASSVTGLRSDTQYFGPGTRLTVL.

The J gene is TRBJ2-3, the V gene TRBV6-5; 7 nucleotides match TRBD1. J was trimmed by 7 bases and V by 4 bases; bases with no gene match: 14. This CDR3 has 16 amino acids. Germline V CDR1 and CDR2: MNHEY, SVGAGI. Here the CDR3 DNA reads TGTGCCAGCAGTTTTCGATCCGGGACAGAAAGGCATACGCAGTATTTT. Protein product: CASSFRSGTERHTQYF.

V usage is TRBV28 and J usage is TRBJ2-7, with 16 positions matching TRBD2. The CDR3 has 18 residues. V gave up 6 bases and J gave up 2 bases; unmatched junction bases: 10. Germline lookup yields CDR1 MDHEN and CDR2 SYDVKM. The CDR3 region is CASSPTGTSGRAPYEQYF. DNA of the CDR3: TGTGCCAGCAGCCCAACCGGGACTAGCGGGAGGGCCCCCTACGAGCAGTACTTC.

V and J are TRBV2 and TRBJ2-7; TRBD2 is a possible D gene (6 bases). Looked up from germline, CDR1 is SNHLY and CDR2 is FYNNEI. CDR3 length: 13 residues. V was clipped by 8 bases and J by 7 bases, with 18 bases between them. The CDR3 region has the DNA TGTGCCAGCTTGCCCTCCCGGGAGCGGGAGCAGTACTTC. Translation gives CASLPSREREQYF.

V usage is TRBV6-1 and J usage is TRBJ1-1, with D unresolved. The V gene lost 1 base and the J gene lost 5 bases, with 8 bases spanning the gap. The CDR3 runs to 13 residues. The germline V gene has CDR1 MNHNS and CDR2 SASEGT. The CDR3 is CASSEGVRTEAFF. The CDR3 nucleotides read TGTGCCAGCAGTGAAGGGGTAAGGACTGAAGCTTTCTTT.

There are a few counts of this clone. The V call is TRBV28, the J call TRBJ2-5, with 7 nucleotides matching TRBD2. The CDR3 totals 15 residues. Germline values: CDR1 MDHEN, CDR2 SYDVKM. Germline trimming cut 1 base from V and 3 bases from J; bases unmatched to any gene: 5. CDR3 bases: TGTGCCAGCAGTTTATCACTAGCGACGGAAGAGACCCAGTACTTC. Amino acid sequence: CASSLSLATEETQYF.

In its sample, this clone was seen a few times. The rearrangement uses TRBV29-1 and TRBJ2-1, with D tentatively TRBD2 (7 bases). The CDR3 runs 13 residues. Germline values: CDR1 SQVTM, CDR2 ANQGSEA. Between the trimmed V and J ends, which lost 7 bases and 12 bases, there was a span of 22 bases. The chain's CDR3 is CSGKIGGGSLQFF. The CDR3 bases are TGCAGCGGAAAGATAGGGGGGGGTTCCTTGCAGTTCTTC.

V is TRBV28 and J is TRBJ2-1; D gene uncertain. Germline V gives CDR1 MDHEN, CDR2 SYDVKM. The CDR3 covers 11 residues. V was pared by 8 bases and J by 2 bases, with 4 bases between. CDR3 protein: CASGTYNEQFF. As DNA, the CDR3 is TGTGCCAGCGGGACCTACAATGAGCAGTTCTTC.

V gene TRBV9 combines with J gene TRBJ1-2; D may be TRBD1 (5 bases). Per germline, CDR1 SGDLS and CDR2 YYNGEE. The V gene lost 0 bases and the J gene lost 8 bases, with 17 bases spanning the gap. This CDR3 is 15 amino acids long. CDR3 amino acids: CASSVDGALLGGYTF. In nucleotides, the CDR3 is TGTGCCAGCAGCGTAGACGGGGCTCTTTTAGGGGGCTACACCTTC.

V is TRBV6-1 and J is TRBJ1-3; 7 nucleotides line up with TRBD1. In germline, CDR1 is MNHNS, CDR2 SASEGT. Trimming took 5 bases from V and 4 from J; bases not matched to a gene: 8. The length of the CDR3 is 15 residues. The CDR3 region has the DNA TGTGCCAGCAGTCCCGGGACAGCCTTAGGAAACACCATATATTTT. The encoded protein is CASSPGTALGNTIYF.

This CDR3 reads CASSFLAPSSYNEQFF. The CDR3 DNA follows: TGCGCCAGCAGCTTCCTAGCTCCTAGCTCCTACAATGAGCAGTTCTTC. The chain links TRBV5-1 to TRBJ2-1; a possible D gene is TRBD2 (5 bases). The V gene's germline CDR1 is SGHRS and CDR2 YFSETQ. CDR3 length: 16 amino acids. With 2 bases removed from V and 0 bases from J, the gap between germline ends came to 12 bases.

This clone appeared a few times. V is TRBV2 and J is TRBJ1-1; no firm D call. Germline CDR1 and CDR2: SNHLY and FYNNEI. With 5 bases removed from V and 0 bases from J, the gap between germline ends came to 13 bases. CDR3 length: 15 amino acids. CDR3 region: CASSPRPALNTEAFF. CDR3 nucleotides: TGTGCCAGCAGTCCCCGCCCGGCCTTGAACACTGAAGCTTTCTTT.

The chain recombines TRBV5-6 with TRBJ1-1; 10 bases are shared with TRBD1. The V and J ends lost 4 bases and 4 bases, in that order; junction bases with no gene match: 4. The CDR3 is 14 amino acids. Germline V gene data show CDR1 as SGHDT and CDR2 as YYEEEE. CDR3 nucleotides: TGTGCCAGCAGCCGGGACAGGGGATTCACTGAAGCTTTCTTT. Its protein product is CASSRDRGFTEAFF. The complete variable domain, with remaining parts taken from reference TRBV5-6 and TRBJ1-1, reads DAGVTQSPTHLIKTRGQQVTLRCSPKSGHDTVSWYQQALGQGPQFIFQYYEEEERQRGNFPDRFSGHQFPNYSSELNVNALLLGDSALYLCASSRDRGFTEAFFGQGTRLTVV.

The rearrangement links TRBV5-6 to TRBJ2-3; D remains ambiguous. Deletions cut 5 bases from V and 3 bases from J, with 10 bases between. This CDR3 is 13 amino acids long. The germline CDR1 and CDR2 sequences are SGHDT and YYEEEE. The CDR3 DNA follows: TGTGCCAGCAGTGTACAGTTAACAGATACGCAGTATTTT. Protein product: CASSVQLTDTQYF.

DNA of the CDR3: TGTGCCAGCAGCTCCTCGGTCTTAATGAACACTGAAGCTTTCTTT. Protein sequence: CASSSSVLMNTEAFF. V gene TRBV5-5 combines with J gene TRBJ1-1; D not certain. The germline V gene has CDR1 SGHKS and CDR2 YYEKEE (reference sequence). The CDR3 is 15 residues long. V gave up 3 bases and J gave up 0 bases, with 12 bases separating them.

The V call is TRBV7-6, the J call TRBJ1-3; a weak D match, TRBD1 (5 bases). CDR3 length: 19 residues. Trimming pared 2 bases from V and 4 bases from J, leaving 24 bases between. The germline CDR1 and CDR2 sequences are SGHVS and FNYEAQ. DNA of the CDR3: TGTGCCAGCAGCTTATGGGGCAGGGAAAAATCATCTAGCGGAAACACCATATATTTT. It codes for CASSLWGREKSSSGNTIYF.

The V call is TRBV6-1, the J call TRBJ1-1, with 12 bases aligning to TRBD1. The CDR3 loop spans 14 amino acids. Germline trimming cut 10 bases from V and 5 bases from J; bases unmatched to any gene: 8. Germline V gene data show CDR1 as MNHNS and CDR2 as SASEGT. This chain's CDR3 is CATGTGGLGTEAFF. The CDR3 DNA follows: TGTGCCACCGGGACAGGGGGCCTAGGGACTGAAGCTTTCTTT.

The CDR3 protein is CASGEWTGKETQYF. In nucleotides, the CDR3 is TGTGCCAGCGGGGAATGGACAGGGAAGGAGACCCAGTACTTC. This chain links TRBV6-5 with TRBJ2-5; 8 nucleotides line up with TRBD1. Germline loops: CDR1 MNHEY, CDR2 SVGAGI. This CDR3 is built from 14 residues. Unmatched junction bases numbered 10, after V lost 8 bases and J lost 5 bases.

V and J are TRBV27 and TRBJ2-7, with TRBD1 identical over 8 bases. CDR3 size: 18 residues. Germline-derived CDR1 and CDR2 are MNHEY and SMNVEV (reference sequence). V gave up 7 bases and J gave up 4 bases; unmatched junction bases: 21. The CDR3 nucleotides read TGTGCCAGCACCCCAGGTTTTCCAGGGACAGGCCGGGGGTACGAGCAGTACTTC. Translated, it gives CASTPGFPGTGRGYEQYF.

The chain uses TRBV29-1 and TRBJ2-3; possible D gene TRBD1, 5 bases. Germline V CDR1 and CDR2: SQVTM, ANQGSEA. Deletions cut 4 bases from V and 6 bases from J, with 23 bases between. This CDR3 has 16 amino acids. The CDR3 here is CSVGGGLGRSWDTQYF. The CDR3 DNA follows: TGCAGCGTTGGTGGCGGTTTGGGGCGGAGCTGGGATACGCAGTATTTT.

This rearrangement joins TRBV27 to TRBJ2-7; tentatively, D is TRBD1 (6 bases). The CDR3 extends over 15 amino acids. CDR1 is MNHEY, CDR2 SMNVEV, per germline (reference sequence). The germline V and J ends were trimmed by 1 base and 2 bases, with 12 bases remaining between them. CDR3 residues: CASSLWPRGPYEQYF. DNA of the CDR3: TGTGCCAGCAGTTTATGGCCCAGGGGACCCTACGAGCAGTACTTC.

The chain joins TRBV20-1 to TRBJ2-1; D is ambiguous. The CDR3 is 10 amino acids. CDR1 is DFQATT and CDR2 is SNEGSKA in the germline V gene (reference sequence). Trimming removed 7 bases from V and 8 bases from J, with 9 bases in between. The chain's CDR3 is CSVLVDEQFF. For the CDR3, the DNA is TGCAGTGTTCTGGTGGATGAGCAGTTCTTC.

The chain has TRBV5-6 and TRBJ1-4; D remains unclear. V lost 3 bases to trimming and J lost 5 bases, with 11 bases between them. This CDR3 region has 14 residues. The germline V gene encodes CDR1 SGHDT and CDR2 YYEEEE. The CDR3 DNA reads as TGTGCCAGCAGCTGGGCAAGCACCAATGAAAAACTGTTTTTT. The encoded protein is CASSWASTNEKLFF. Full variable domain (outside the CDR3, taken from reference TRBV5-6 and TRBJ1-4): DAGVTQSPTHLIKTRGQQVTLRCSPKSGHDTVSWYQQALGQGPQFIFQYYEEEERQRGNFPDRFSGHQFPNYSSELNVNALLLGDSALYLCASSWASTNEKLFFGSGTQLSVL.

The V gene is TRBV30, the J gene TRBJ2-7, with 9 bases fitting TRBD2. CDR1 and CDR2 from the germline V gene are GTSNPN and SVGIG (reference sequence). The CDR3 spans 19 residues. Trimming cost V 0 bases and J 2 bases; bases outside gene matches: 17. CDR3 sequence reads: CAWSVEISLAGSNPYEQYF. CDR3 coding DNA: TGTGCCTGGAGTGTTGAGATTAGCCTAGCGGGATCGAATCCCTACGAGCAGTACTTC.

As for this clone: Other DNA sequences in this specimen translate into the identical CDR3. V and J are TRBV6-6 and TRBJ1-1; D is undetermined. The ends were cut back, 0 bases at V and 1 base at J, with 3 bases in the middle. Per germline, CDR1 MNHNY and CDR2 SVGAGI (reference sequence). The CDR3 is made up of 13 amino acids. The CDR3 DNA sequence: TGTGCCAGCAGTTACTCCCAGAACACTGAAGCTTTCTTT. It encodes CASSYSQNTEAFF.